Below are 18 T cell receptor beta chains sequenced from a single sample in a study of blood T cell dynamics during melanoma immunotherapy (TCRdb year 2020). The label giving this sample's time point can be read as: week 3, after first cycle of checkpoint inhibitor. Receptors were amplified or captured by the immunoSEQ multiplex PCR assay. Drawn from immuneACCESS, this table holds only the in-frame rearrangements with V and J called that TCRdb kept. Clones are partly lost; checked studies trace under half to an unresolved V gene and leave the rest unexplained. The sample includes roughly 11,000 clones, with approximately 90% observed a single time. The ten largest clones add up to 24% of the sample. Material: blood, obtained from a patient treated with checkpoint blockade. Receptor source: a human donor with melanoma.

The V call is TRBV20-1, the J call TRBJ2-7; D uncertain. Trimming left V 5 bases short and J 5 bases short, with 7 bases between. The CDR3 runs to 10 residues. The germline gives CDR1 DFQATT, CDR2 SNEGSKA (reference sequence). The CDR3 loop reads CSALLHEQYF. The CDR3, as DNA: TGCAGTGCTCTGCTCCACGAGCAGTACTTC.

J is TRBJ2-2 and V is TRBV7-3; 7 nucleotides line up with TRBD1. This CDR3 is built from 15 residues. V lost 5 bases and J lost 5; bases outside the gene matches: 8. The V gene's germline CDR1 is SGHTA and CDR2 FQGTGA. In DNA form, the CDR3 reads TGTGCCAGCAGCCCCCGGCCAGGGGGAACCGGGGAGCTGTTTTTT. It encodes CASSPRPGGTGELFF.

This clone was detected only once. V and J are TRBV7-9 and TRBJ2-7; 14 positions match TRBD2. V was pared by 7 bases and J by 6 bases, with 14 bases of the junction left unmatched. Germline V CDR1 and CDR2: SEHNR, FQNEAQ (reference sequence). The CDR3 runs to 17 residues. The CDR3 region has the DNA TGTGCCAGCACCAGAGAGGGACTAGCGGGAGCAACCCGCGAGCAGTACTTC. Amino acid sequence: CASTREGLAGATREQYF.

This chain uses TRBV27 with TRBJ1-3; 12 nucleotides match TRBD1. CDR1 and CDR2 from the germline V gene are MNHEY and SMNVEV (reference sequence). The V and J ends lost 5 bases and 2 bases, in that order; junction bases with no gene match: 7. CDR3 length: 17 amino acids. CDR3 nucleotide sequence: TGTGCCAGCAGTCCCTGGGGGACAGGGGGCACTGGAAACACCATATATTTT. Its protein is CASSPWGTGGTGNTIYF.

As regards this clone: One junction end disagrees with the germline gene, perhaps due to a read error. The CDR3, as DNA: TGTGCTAGCAGCTTATTAGCGGGAACTTGGGGTGAGCAGTTCTTC. Translation: CASSLLAGTWGEQFF. The chain recombines TRBV7-7 with TRBJ2-1; 8 bases align to TRBD2. The CDR3 runs 15 residues. The V gene's germline CDR1 is SSHAT and CDR2 FNYEAQ (reference sequence).

CDR3 sequence reads: CASSLTVAGANVLTF. The CDR3 bases are TGCGCCAGCAGCTTGACGGTTGCCGGGGCCAACGTCCTGACTTTC. The chain has TRBV5-1 and TRBJ2-6; D uncertain. The CDR3 totals 15 residues. V dropped 1 base and J dropped 4 bases, with 9 bases sitting between them. Germline lookup yields CDR1 SGHRS and CDR2 YFSETQ. Complete variable domain (other parts from reference TRBV5-1 and TRBJ2-6): KAGVTQTPRYLIKTRGQQVTLSCSPISGHRSVSWYQQTPGQGLQFLFEYFSETQRNKGNFPGRFSGRQFSNSRSEMNVSTLELGDSALYLCASSLTVAGANVLTFGAGSRLTVL.

In its sample, this clone was seen once. The V and J genes are TRBV5-5 and TRBJ1-2; possibly TRBD1 for D (5 bases). Per the germline V gene, CDR1 is SGHKS and CDR2 is YYEKEE (reference sequence). CDR3 length equals 12 residues. Trimming shortened V by 3 bases and J by 7 bases, and 10 bases separated the two germline ends. The CDR3: CASSSPGGGYTF. The CDR3 DNA sequence: TGTGCCAGCAGCTCCCCGGGGGGTGGCTACACCTTC. Full variable domain (outside the CDR3, taken from reference TRBV5-5 and TRBJ1-2): DAGVTQSPTHLIKTRGQQVTLRCSPISGHKSVSWYQQVLGQGPQFIFQYYEKEERGRGNFPDRFSARQFPNYSSELNVNALLLGDSALYLCASSSPGGGYTFGSGTRLTVV.

The V call is TRBV19, the J call TRBJ1-6; D gene ambiguous. With 0 bases removed from V and 10 bases from J, the gap between germline ends came to 7 bases. CDR1 and CDR2 from the germline V gene are LNHDA and SQIVND (reference sequence). This CDR3 has 13 residues. The CDR3 coding sequence is TGTGCCAGTAGTATAGATCGGCGGTCACCCCTCCACTTT. Translating it yields CASSIDRRSPLHF.

The gene calls are TRBV5-5 and TRBJ1-2; 7 bases match TRBD1. The CDR3 has 15 residues. Germline trimming cut 4 bases from V and 4 bases from J; bases unmatched to any gene: 10. The germline gives CDR1 SGHKS, CDR2 YYEKEE (reference sequence). The CDR3 protein is CASSPQGGGGYGYTF. CDR3 nucleotides: TGTGCCAGCAGCCCCCAGGGGGGCGGGGGCTATGGCTACACCTTC.

This chain joins TRBV18 and TRBJ2-1; 8 bases are shared with TRBD2. Trimming removed 2 bases from V and 4 bases from J; junction bases left unmatched: 4. This CDR3 spans 15 amino acids. From germline, CDR1 is KGHSH and CDR2 LQKENI. Here the CDR3 DNA reads TGTGCCAGCTCACCAATGGCGGGGGGATACAATGAGCAGTTCTTC. Amino acids: CASSPMAGGYNEQFF.

This clone was picked up one time. The chain is built from TRBV7-9 and TRBJ2-5, with 9 bases lining up with TRBD2. Germline trimming cut 3 bases from V and 5 bases from J; bases unmatched to any gene: 7. Germline CDR1 is SEHNR and CDR2 is FQNEAQ (reference sequence). The CDR3 consists of 15 residues. The CDR3 DNA reads as TGTGCCAGCAGCTTTGGCGGGAGGGCCAGTGAGACCCAGTACTTC. Amino acid sequence: CASSFGGRASETQYF.

As concerns this clone: The junction differs from germline at one of its ends, possibly a read error. V gene TRBV10-3 combines with J gene TRBJ2-1; no reliable D call. CDR3 length: 11 amino acids. In germline, CDR1 is ENHRY, CDR2 SYGVKD. The CDR3 here is CAIGDYNEQFF. DNA for the CDR3: TGTGCCATCGGTGACTACAATGAGCAGTTCTTC.

The chain links TRBV7-9 to TRBJ2-6; D not resolved. The germline V and J ends were trimmed by 4 bases and 3 bases, with 10 bases remaining between them. Germline loops: CDR1 SEHNR, CDR2 FQNEAQ (reference sequence). This CDR3 spans 15 amino acids. CDR3 loop: CASSSPTVGANVLTF. The CDR3 bases are TGTGCCAGCAGCTCCCCCACGGTTGGGGCCAACGTCCTGACTTTC.

V and J are TRBV11-3 and TRBJ2-2, with 16 nucleotides matching TRBD2. The CDR3 runs to 18 residues. Germline-derived CDR1 and CDR2 are SGHNT and YENEEA. The ends lost 5 bases at V and 2 bases at J; junction bases unmatched: 5. CDR3 coding DNA: TGTGCCAGCAGCGGGACTAGCGGGAGGGGGGCCAACACCGGGGAGCTGTTTTTT. This gives the protein CASSGTSGRGANTGELFF.

This clone appeared a few times. The genes are TRBV7-9 and TRBJ2-1; 9 bases agree with TRBD2. With 7 bases clipped from V and 4 bases from J, the junction kept 5 bases outside the gene matches. Germline V gene sequence: CDR1 SEHNR, CDR2 FQNEAQ (reference sequence). The CDR3 length is 14 residues. As DNA, the CDR3 is TGTGCCAGCACCGCTAGCGGGAATTACAATGAGCAGTTCTTC. This translates into CASTASGNYNEQFF.

V and J are TRBV11-3 and TRBJ2-7; 8 bases align to TRBD1. Germline CDR1 SGHNT, CDR2 YENEEA. This CDR3 is built from 15 residues. After removal of 5 bases from V and 2 bases from J, the junction contained 8 bases not matched to a gene. This CDR3 is CASSPGWDRTYEQYF. The CDR3 nucleotides read TGTGCCAGCAGCCCCGGCTGGGACAGGACCTACGAGCAGTACTTC.

The chain combines TRBV28 with TRBJ2-5; D gene uncertain. Per germline, CDR1 MDHEN and CDR2 SYDVKM. Deletions cut 5 bases from V and 1 base from J, with 8 bases between. The CDR3 extends over 13 amino acids. The chain's CDR3 is CASSPPPQETQYF. In DNA, the CDR3 is TGTGCCAGCAGTCCACCGCCCCAAGAGACCCAGTACTTC.

V usage is TRBV7-3 and J usage is TRBJ2-1; 9 bases agree with TRBD2. The germline gives CDR1 SGHTA, CDR2 FQGTGA. The CDR3 has 16 residues. Germline trimming cut 5 bases from V and 9 bases from J; bases unmatched to any gene: 14. The CDR3 reads CASSPMVLAGIGEQFF. As DNA, the CDR3 is TGTGCCAGCAGCCCAATGGTCCTAGCGGGAATTGGTGAGCAGTTCTTC. The entire variable domain, with the rest obtained from reference TRBV7-3 and TRBJ2-1, is as follows: GAGVSQTPSNKVTEKGKYVELRCDPISGHTALYWYRQSLGQGPEFLIYFQGTGAADDSGLPNDRFFAVRPEGSVSTLKIQRTERGDSAVYLCASSPMVLAGIGEQFFGPGTRLTVL.